The present T cell receptor (beta chain) was sequenced within a study of OX40 agonist ivuxolimab in advanced cancers. Study results and caveats: In general, CD8+ T cells held more expanded clones than CD4+ did, on average.

V lost 3 bases, J lost 0 bases, and 18 bases lay in between. This CDR3 comprises 17 residues. CDR1 MDHEN and CDR2 SYDVKM come from the germline V gene. With respect to this clone: Its antigen remains unknown.

Sequenced by immunoSEQ multiplex PCR; TCRdb stores in-frame clones only, minus some. The sample lists approximately 90,000 clones; about 83% were seen once. This specimen was CD4+ or CD8+ T cells sorted from blood, taken in a trial of the OX40 agonist ivuxolimab. The gene calls are TRBV28 and TRBJ2-7; D not resolved. The receptor's source is an adult with an advanced solid tumor such as melanoma, head and neck, liver or kidney cancer. CDR3 in DNA: TGTGCCAGCAGTTTCACTTTCGAGGAGTGGTCCTCCTACGAGCAGTACTTC. Translated: CASSFTFEEWSSYEQYF.